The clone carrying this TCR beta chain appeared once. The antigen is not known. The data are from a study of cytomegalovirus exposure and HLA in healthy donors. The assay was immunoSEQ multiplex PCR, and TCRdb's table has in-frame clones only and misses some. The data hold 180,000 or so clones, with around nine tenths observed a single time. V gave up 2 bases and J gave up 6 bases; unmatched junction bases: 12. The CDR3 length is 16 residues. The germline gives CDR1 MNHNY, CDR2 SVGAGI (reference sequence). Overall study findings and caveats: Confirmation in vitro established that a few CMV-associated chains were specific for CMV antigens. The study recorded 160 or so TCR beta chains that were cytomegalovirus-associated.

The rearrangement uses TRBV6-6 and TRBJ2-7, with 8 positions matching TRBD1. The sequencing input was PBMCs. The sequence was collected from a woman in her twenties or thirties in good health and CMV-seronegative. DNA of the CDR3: TGTGCCAGCAGTTACGTCAGGGGGCGCCTGGGGTCCGAGCAGTACTTC. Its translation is CASSYVRGRLGSEQYF.